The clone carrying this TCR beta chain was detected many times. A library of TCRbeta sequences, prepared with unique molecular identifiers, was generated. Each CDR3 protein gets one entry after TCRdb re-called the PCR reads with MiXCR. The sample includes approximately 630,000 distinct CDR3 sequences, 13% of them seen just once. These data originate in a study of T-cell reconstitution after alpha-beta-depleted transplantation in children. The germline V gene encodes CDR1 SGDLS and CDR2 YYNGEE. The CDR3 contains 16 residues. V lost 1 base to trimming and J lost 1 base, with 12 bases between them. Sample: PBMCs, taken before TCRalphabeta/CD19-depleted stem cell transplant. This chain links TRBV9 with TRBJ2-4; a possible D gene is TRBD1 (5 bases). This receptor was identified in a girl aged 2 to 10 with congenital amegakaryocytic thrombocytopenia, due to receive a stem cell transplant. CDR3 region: CASSVSVGAAKNIQYF. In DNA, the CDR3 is TGTGCCAGCAGCGTAAGTGTAGGGGCGGCCAAAAACATTCAGTACTTC.